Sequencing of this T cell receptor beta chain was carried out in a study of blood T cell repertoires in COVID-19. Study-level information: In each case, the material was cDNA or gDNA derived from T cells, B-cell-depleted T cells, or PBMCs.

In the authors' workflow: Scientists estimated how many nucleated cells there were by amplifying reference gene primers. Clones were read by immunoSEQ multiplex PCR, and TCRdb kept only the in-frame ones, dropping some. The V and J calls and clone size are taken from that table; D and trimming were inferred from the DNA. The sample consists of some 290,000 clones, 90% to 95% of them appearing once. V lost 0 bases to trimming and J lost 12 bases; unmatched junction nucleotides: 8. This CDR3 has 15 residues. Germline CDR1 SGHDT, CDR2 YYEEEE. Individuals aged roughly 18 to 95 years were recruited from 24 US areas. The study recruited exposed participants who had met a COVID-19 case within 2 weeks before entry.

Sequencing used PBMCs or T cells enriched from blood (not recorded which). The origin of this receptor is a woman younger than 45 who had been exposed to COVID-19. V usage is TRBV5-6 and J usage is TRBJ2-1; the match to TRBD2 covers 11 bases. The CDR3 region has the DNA TGTGCCAGCAGCTTGGAGCTAGCGGGGGGATCGGGGCAGTTCTTC. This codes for CASSLELAGGSGQFF.